Below, 31 T cell receptor beta chains from the same sample are listed, as sequenced in a study of blood T cell repertoires in COVID-19. Libraries were prepared by immunoSEQ multiplex PCR; TCRdb keeps only in-frame clonotypes and omits some of them. The table lists some 95,000 clones, less than 90% of them singletons, with 0.95% to 1.5% in the top ten. The sequencing sample was made of peripheral blood. The source of these receptors is a man aged 80 or over with active or convalescent COVID-19.

This chain connects TRBV4-1 to TRBJ1-2, with D tentatively TRBD1 (5 bases). The germline gives CDR1 MGHRA, CDR2 YSYEKL. V was cut by 4 bases and J by 5 bases, with 14 bases left in between. This CDR3 is built from 14 residues. CDR3 nucleotides: TGCGCCAGCAGCCGACAGACGGGCGCGTATGGCTACACCTTC. Amino acid sequence: CASSRQTGAYGYTF.

The V gene is TRBV29-1, the J gene TRBJ1-5; D may be TRBD1 (6 bases). CDR1 SQVTM and CDR2 ANQGSEA come from the germline V gene. The CDR3 contains 14 residues. V lost 4 bases and J lost 1, with 11 bases in between. CDR3 DNA sequence: TGCAGCGTTGGAGGGCAGGGGAGCAATCAGCCCCAGCATTTT. Translation: CSVGGQGSNQPQHF.

The chain uses TRBV6-5 and TRBJ2-7; 14 nucleotides match TRBD2. Germline V gene data show CDR1 as MNHEY and CDR2 as SVGAGI. Germline trimming cut 4 bases from V and 6 bases from J; bases unmatched to any gene: 5. The CDR3 is 15 residues long. Here the CDR3 DNA reads TGTGCCAGCAGTTCTAGGACTAGCGGGAGGCGCGAGCAGTACTTC. This codes for CASSSRTSGRREQYF.

In nucleotides, the CDR3 is TGTGCCAGCAGCCAATCGGGGGGGCAACCCCTCCACTTT. Amino acid sequence: CASSQSGGQPLHF. The gene calls are TRBV16 and TRBJ1-6; D possibly corresponds to TRBD1 (6 bases). The CDR3 is made up of 13 amino acids. V lost 0 bases to trimming and J lost 12 bases, with 9 bases between them. Per germline, CDR1 KGHSY and CDR2 FQNENV.

The rearrangement links TRBV29-1 to TRBJ2-2; 9 bases agree with TRBD1. Looked up from germline, CDR1 is SQVTM and CDR2 is ANQGSEA. The CDR3 loop spans 14 amino acids. After removal of 7 bases from V and 3 bases from J, the junction contained 6 bases not matched to a gene. The CDR3 bases are TGCAGCGCGTACCGGGACAGGGACACCGGGGAGCTGTTTTTT. Protein: CSAYRDRDTGELFF.

The chain combines TRBV7-2 with TRBJ1-5; TRBD1 matches 7 bases. J was trimmed by 5 bases and V by 5 bases; bases with no gene match: 6. Germline CDR1 and CDR2: SGHTA and FQGNSA. This CDR3 is 14 amino acids long. The CDR3 protein is CASSLGQSDQPQHF. The CDR3 DNA is TGTGCCAGCAGCCTGGGACAGAGTGATCAGCCCCAGCATTTT.

The genes are TRBV24-1 and TRBJ2-2; D may be TRBD1 (6 bases). Germline lookup yields CDR1 KGHDR and CDR2 SFDVKD. Trimming removed 7 bases at V and 4 bases at J, with 9 bases between. The CDR3 contains 13 residues. The CDR3: CATRDRTTGELFF. The CDR3 nucleotides read TGTGCCACCAGAGACAGGACCACCGGGGAGCTGTTTTTT.

This chain links TRBV19 with TRBJ2-6, with TRBD1 matching 7 bases. Per the germline V gene, CDR1 is LNHDA and CDR2 is SQIVND (reference sequence). The V and J ends lost 1 base and 2 bases, in that order; junction bases with no gene match: 8. This CDR3 is 18 amino acids long. CDR3 sequence (DNA): TGTGCCAGTAGTATAGGGGGAACAGGGGAAGCTGGGGCCAACGTCCTGACTTTC. As protein: CASSIGGTGEAGANVLTF.

The chain is built from TRBV13 and TRBJ2-1, with 9 bases aligning to TRBD2. Trimming at V came to 4 bases and at J to 2 bases, leaving 12 bases not matched to a gene. The germline V gene encodes CDR1 PRHDT and CDR2 FYEKMQ (reference sequence). CDR3 length equals 18 residues. The CDR3 region is CASSSIDRREGPYNEQFF. CDR3 nucleotide sequence: TGTGCCAGCAGCTCCATTGACAGGCGGGAGGGCCCCTACAATGAGCAGTTCTTC.

The chain uses TRBV18 and TRBJ2-3; 9 bases map to TRBD2. This CDR3 spans 17 amino acids. Germline loops: CDR1 KGHSH, CDR2 LQKENI. The ends lost 0 bases at V and 3 bases at J; junction bases unmatched: 7. CDR3 DNA: TGTGCCAGCTCACCACCGATGGCTAGCGGGGAAACAGATACGCAGTATTTT. Its protein product is CASSPPMASGETDTQYF.

A remark on this clone: Other nucleotide sequences in the sample specify the same CDR3. The chain joins TRBV5-1 to TRBJ2-1, with D possibly TRBD2 on 5 matching bases. Germline V gene sequence: CDR1 SGHRS, CDR2 YFSETQ. Trimming cost V 0 bases and J 0 bases, with 7 bases left between them. CDR3 length: 15 residues. The CDR3 loop reads CASSLDGSSYNEQFF. The CDR3 DNA reads TGCGCCAGCAGCTTGGATGGGAGCTCCTACAATGAGCAGTTCTTC.

This clone was counted between two and nine times. The chain has TRBV25-1 and TRBJ2-2; 10 bases map to TRBD2. CDR1 and CDR2 from the germline V gene are MGHDK and SYGVNS. V shed 6 bases and J 4 bases; nucleotides not matched to a gene: 11. This CDR3 is built from 17 residues. In DNA form, the CDR3 reads TGTGCCAGCAGCGAACCGACAGCGGGAGGGGGCACCGGGGAGCTGTTTTTT. Its protein product is CASSEPTAGGGTGELFF. The whole variable domain, remainder taken from reference TRBV25-1 and TRBJ2-2, is EADIYQTPRYLVIGTGKKITLECSQTMGHDKMYWYQQDPGMELHLIHYSYGVNSTEKGDLSSESTVSRIRTEHFPLTLESARPSHTSQYLCASSEPTAGGGTGELFFGEGSRLTVL.

V and J are TRBV10-3 and TRBJ2-7, with 12 bases fitting TRBD2. CDR3 length: 15 amino acids. CDR1 ENHRY and CDR2 SYGVKD come from the germline V gene. The V segment lost 8 bases and the J segment 0 bases; nucleotides outside the gene matches: 5. In nucleotides, the CDR3 is TGTGCCATCGCCACTAGCGGGAGGACCTCCTACGAGCAGTACTTC. Encoded protein: CAIATSGRTSYEQYF.

The rearrangement uses TRBV3-1 (or the pseudogene TRBV3-2) and TRBJ1-3; D is possibly TRBD1 (6 bases). Germline lookup yields CDR1 LGHDT and CDR2 YNNKEL (reference sequence). The CDR3 extends over 15 amino acids. V was clipped by 3 bases and J by 2 bases, with 11 bases between them. CDR3 nucleotide sequence: TGTGCCAGCAGCCAGATACAGGGCGCTGGAAACACCATATATTTT. It yields the protein CASSQIQGAGNTIYF.

The chain couples TRBV4-3 to TRBJ1-4; D gene unclear. V lost 0 bases, J lost 6 bases, and 14 bases lay in between. There are 16 residues in the CDR3. Germline assignment: CDR1 LGHNA and CDR2 YSLEER. The CDR3 region has the DNA TGCGCCAGCAGCCAAGATAATGCGGTTCGGGATGAAAAACTGTTTTTT. It yields the protein CASSQDNAVRDEKLFF.

The rearrangement joins TRBV28 to TRBJ2-3; D might be TRBD1 (5 bases). The CDR3 runs to 15 residues. Germline loops: CDR1 MDHEN, CDR2 SYDVKM. The V end was cut by 5 bases, the J end by 2 bases, with 14 bases between. The chain's CDR3 is CASSIWAGNTDTQYF. The CDR3 DNA is TGTGCCAGCAGTATTTGGGCAGGGAACACAGATACGCAGTATTTT.

The V call is TRBV7-2, the J call TRBJ1-4; TRBD1 might be the D (5 bases). The CDR3 is made up of 14 amino acids. Germline values: CDR1 SGHTA, CDR2 FQGNSA. V dropped 5 bases and J dropped 8 bases, with 15 bases sitting between them. The CDR3 spells CASSADWGGEKLFF. In DNA, the CDR3 is TGTGCCAGCAGCGCAGACTGGGGGGGGGAAAAACTGTTTTTT. Looking up the rest from reference TRBV7-2 and TRBJ1-4 gives the full variable domain: GAGVSQSPSNKVTEKGKDVELRCDPISGHTALYWYRQSLGQGLEFLIYFQGNSAPDKSGLPSDRFSAERTGGSVSTLTIQRTQQEDSAVYLCASSADWGGEKLFFGSGTQLSVL.

J is TRBJ1-1 and V is TRBV28; D is undetermined. Germline V gives CDR1 MDHEN, CDR2 SYDVKM. Trimming removed 2 bases from V and 0 bases from J, with 13 bases in between. The CDR3 has 16 amino acids. DNA for the CDR3: TGTGCCAGCAGTTTAAACTCCGCAGGCATGAACACTGAAGCTTTCTTT. Translation gives CASSLNSAGMNTEAFF.

V is TRBV19 and J is TRBJ1-3; D perhaps matches TRBD1 (5 bases). Germline V CDR1 and CDR2: LNHDA, SQIVND (reference sequence). Trimming took 9 bases from V and 4 from J, leaving 22 bases between them. The CDR3 has 16 amino acids. CDR3 bases: TGTGCCAGCACCAACGTCGGGACTTTTACAGGAAACACCATATATTTT. Amino acids: CASTNVGTFTGNTIYF.

The chain couples TRBV2 to TRBJ2-7, with D unresolved. V was shortened by 3 bases and J by 1 base, with 10 bases between the two germline ends. The CDR3 is made up of 14 amino acids. CDR1 is SNHLY and CDR2 is FYNNEI in the germline V gene. This chain's CDR3 is CASSDYSTSYEQYF. In nucleotides, the CDR3 is TGTGCCAGCAGTGATTACAGCACATCCTACGAGCAGTACTTC.

The chain recombines TRBV28 with TRBJ2-3; no firm D call. Trimming removed 4 bases from V and 0 bases from J, with 17 bases in between. The germline gives CDR1 MDHEN, CDR2 SYDVKM. The CDR3 is 17 residues long. In DNA, the CDR3 is TGTGCCAGCAGTTCTCCTGCCGGCGGCTCTAGCACAGATACGCAGTATTTT. This translates into CASSSPAGGSSTDTQYF. Filled out from reference TRBV28 and TRBJ2-3, the complete variable domain reads DVKVTQSSRYLVKRTGEKVFLECVQDMDHENMFWYRQDPGLGLRLIYFSYDVKMKEKGDIPEGYSVSREKKERFSLILESASTNQTSMYLCASSSPAGGSSTDTQYFGPGTRLTVL.

V usage is TRBV29-1 and J usage is TRBJ2-1; TRBD2 is a possible D gene (6 bases). CDR1 and CDR2 from the germline V gene are SQVTM and ANQGSEA. The CDR3 sequence is 13 residues long. V lost 3 bases to trimming and J lost 5 bases, with 11 bases between them. CDR3: CSVDLASNNEQFF. Written as DNA, the CDR3 is TGCAGCGTTGATCTAGCGTCCAACAATGAGCAGTTCTTC.

The chain is built from TRBV7-3 and TRBJ2-1, with 8 bases lining up with TRBD1. The CDR3 is 14 residues long. J gave up 7 bases and V 5 bases, and 7 bases lay outside the gene matches. In germline, CDR1 is SGHTA, CDR2 FQGTGA. CDR3 residues: CASSPHRGRNEQFF. CDR3 in DNA: TGTGCCAGCAGCCCTCACAGGGGGAGGAATGAGCAGTTCTTC.

V usage is TRBV3-1 (or the pseudogene TRBV3-2) and J usage is TRBJ1-2; D not resolved. Germline-derived CDR1 and CDR2 are LGHDT and YNNKEL (reference sequence). The CDR3 contains 13 residues. V lost 1 base to trimming and J lost 6 bases, with 9 bases between them. This chain's CDR3 is CASSQATRDGYTF. CDR3 DNA: TGTGCCAGCAGCCAAGCAACGCGAGATGGCTACACCTTC.

The rearrangement links TRBV4-2 to TRBJ1-2, with 9 bases identical to TRBD1. CDR1 and CDR2 (germline): LGHNA, YNFKEQ. V was pared by 3 bases and J by 8 bases, with 13 bases of the junction left unmatched. This CDR3 spans 16 amino acids. For the CDR3, the DNA is TGTGCCAGCAGCCAGACGAGAGGGACAGGGAGGGGAGGCTACACCTTC. Its translation: CASSQTRGTGRGGYTF.

V gene TRBV5-1 combines with J gene TRBJ1-1; 7 nucleotides line up with TRBD1. The ends lost 6 bases at V and 1 base at J; junction bases unmatched: 3. The CDR3 spans 13 residues. Germline values: CDR1 SGHRS, CDR2 YFSETQ. DNA of the CDR3: TGCGCCAGCAATCAGGGGGGGAACACTGAAGCTTTCTTT. Protein: CASNQGGNTEAFF.

This chain uses TRBV3-1 (or the pseudogene TRBV3-2) with TRBJ2-1; TRBD2 aligns across 7 bases. Germline CDR1 and CDR2: LGHDT and YNNKEL (reference sequence). With V trimmed by 1 base and J by 3 bases, 9 bases remained unmatched. The CDR3 runs to 17 residues. The CDR3: CASSQVFSASGYNEQFF. CDR3 in DNA: TGTGCCAGCAGCCAAGTCTTTTCAGCTAGCGGCTACAATGAGCAGTTCTTC.

J is TRBJ1-2 and V is TRBV19, with 7 bases matching TRBD1. CDR1 and CDR2 (germline): LNHDA, SQIVND (reference sequence). This CDR3 is 14 amino acids long. With V trimmed by 5 bases and J by 4 bases, 7 bases remained unmatched. The CDR3 region has the DNA TGTGCCAGTAGTGCCCGACAGGGAGGCTATGGCTACACCTTC. Protein product: CASSARQGGYGYTF.

This chain uses TRBV9 with TRBJ2-1; the D gene is possibly TRBD2 (5 bases). There are 18 residues in the CDR3. Trimming took 0 bases from V and 9 from J, leaving 25 bases between them. Germline CDR1 SGDLS, CDR2 YYNGEE. The CDR3 here is CASSVGSGGAAGDSEQFF. CDR3 sequence (DNA): TGTGCCAGCAGCGTAGGTTCGGGCGGAGCGGCTGGGGATAGTGAGCAGTTCTTC. Complete variable domain (other parts from reference TRBV9 and TRBJ2-1): DSGVTQTPKHLITATGQRVTLRCSPRSGDLSVYWYQQSLDQGLQFLIQYYNGEERAKGNILERFSAQQFPDLHSELNLSSLELGDSALYFCASSVGSGGAAGDSEQFFGPGTRLTVL.

This clone is a singleton in its sample. The chain joins TRBV30 to TRBJ1-5; D call uncertain. V lost 1 base and J 3 bases, leaving 7 bases between the germline ends. Per the germline V gene, CDR1 is GTSNPN and CDR2 is SVGIG (reference sequence). This CDR3 region has 13 residues. CDR3 loop: CAWSGGFNQPQHF. The DNA for the CDR3 is TGTGCCTGGAGTGGAGGGTTCAATCAGCCCCAGCATTTT. The full variable domain, rest sourced from reference TRBV30 and TRBJ1-5, is SQTIHQWPATLVQPVGSPLSLECTVEGTSNPNLYWYRQAAGRGLQLLFYSVGIGQISSEVPQNLSASRPQDRQFILSSKKLLLSDSGFYLCAWSGGFNQPQHFGDGTRLSIL.

The chain recombines TRBV3-1 (or the pseudogene TRBV3-2) with TRBJ2-1; the D is unclear. CDR1 LGHDT and CDR2 YNNKEL come from the germline V gene (reference sequence). The V end lost 1 base, the J end lost 4 bases, and 8 bases lay between the germline ends. The CDR3 is 14 amino acids. The CDR3 loop is CASSQAGAYNEQFF. The CDR3 DNA is TGTGCCAGCAGCCAAGCGGGTGCATACAATGAGCAGTTCTTC.